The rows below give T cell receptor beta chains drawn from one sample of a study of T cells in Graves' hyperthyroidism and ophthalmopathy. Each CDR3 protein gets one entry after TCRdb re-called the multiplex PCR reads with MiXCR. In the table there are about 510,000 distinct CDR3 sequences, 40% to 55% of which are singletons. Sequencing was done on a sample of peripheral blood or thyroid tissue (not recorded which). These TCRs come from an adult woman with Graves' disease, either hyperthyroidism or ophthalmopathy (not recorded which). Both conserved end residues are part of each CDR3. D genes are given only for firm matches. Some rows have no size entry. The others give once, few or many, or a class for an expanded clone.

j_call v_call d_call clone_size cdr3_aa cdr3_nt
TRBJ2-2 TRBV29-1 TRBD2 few CSVLSPGLAGTGELFF TGCAGCGTCTTATCCCCGGGACTAGCGGGAACCGGGGAGCTGTTTTTT
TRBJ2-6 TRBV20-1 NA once CSARDEANVLTF TGCAGTGCTAGAGATGAGGCTAACGTCCTGACTTTC
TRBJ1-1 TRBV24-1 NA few CATKSGNTEAFF TGTGCCACCAAAAGTGGGAACACTGAAGCTTTCTTT
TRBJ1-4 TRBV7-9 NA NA CASSETSATNEKLFF TGTGCCAGCAGCGAGACAAGCGCAACTAATGAAAAACTGTTTTTT
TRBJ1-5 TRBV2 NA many CASSADNSNQPQHF TGTGCTAGCAGTGCCGACAATAGCAATCAGCCCCAGCATTTT
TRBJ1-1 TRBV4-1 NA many CASRGRDKEAFF TGCGCCAGCAGGGGGCGGGACAAAGAAGCTTTCTTT
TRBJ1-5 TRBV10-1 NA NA CASSEGSAGQRHF TGCGCCAGCAGTGAGGGGTCGGCGGGGCAAAGGCATTTT
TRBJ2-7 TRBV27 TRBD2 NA CASSFVTSGVYEQYF TGTGCCAGCAGTTTCGTCACTAGCGGTGTCTACGAGCAGTACTTC
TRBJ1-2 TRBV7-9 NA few CASSHRETTF TGTGCCAGCAGCCACCGGGAAACGACCTTC
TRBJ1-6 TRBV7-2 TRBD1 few CASSLRRTGSNSPLHF TGTGCCAGCAGCCTACGACGGACAGGGTCCAATTCACCCCTCCACTTT
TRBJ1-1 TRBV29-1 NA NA CSVGRETNTEAFF TGCAGCGTTGGGCGGGAAACGAACACTGAAGCTTTCTTT
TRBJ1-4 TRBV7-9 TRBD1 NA CASSDQGQPTATNEKLFF TGTGCCAGCAGCGACCAGGGACAGCCGACCGCAACTAATGAAAAACTGTTTTTT
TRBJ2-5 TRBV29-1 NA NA CSVEGGMKETQYF TGCAGCGTTGAAGGGGGAATGAAAGAGACCCAGTACTTC
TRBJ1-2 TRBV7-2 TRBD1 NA CASRVDQGEGYTF TGTGCCAGCAGAGTTGACCAGGGGGAGGGCTACACCTTC
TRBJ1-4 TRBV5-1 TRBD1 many CASSQETGSQEKLFF TGCGCCAGCAGCCAGGAGACAGGGTCGCAGGAAAAACTGTTTTTT